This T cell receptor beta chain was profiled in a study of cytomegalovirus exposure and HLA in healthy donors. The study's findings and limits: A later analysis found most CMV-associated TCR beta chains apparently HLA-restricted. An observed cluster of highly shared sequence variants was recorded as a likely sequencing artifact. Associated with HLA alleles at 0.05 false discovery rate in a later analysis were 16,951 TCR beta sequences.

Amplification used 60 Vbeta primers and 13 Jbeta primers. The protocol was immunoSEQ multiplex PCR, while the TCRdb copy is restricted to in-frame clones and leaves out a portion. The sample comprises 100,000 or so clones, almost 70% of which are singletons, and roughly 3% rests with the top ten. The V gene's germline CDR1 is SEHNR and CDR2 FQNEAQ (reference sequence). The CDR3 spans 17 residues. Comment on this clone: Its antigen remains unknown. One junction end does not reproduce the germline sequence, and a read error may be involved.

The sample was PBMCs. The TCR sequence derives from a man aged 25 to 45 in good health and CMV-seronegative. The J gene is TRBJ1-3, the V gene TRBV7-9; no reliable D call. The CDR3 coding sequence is TGTTCCAGCAGCCTCCCCTCGGTTTTGCTCTCTGGAAACACCATATATTTT. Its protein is CSSSLPSVLLSGNTIYF.